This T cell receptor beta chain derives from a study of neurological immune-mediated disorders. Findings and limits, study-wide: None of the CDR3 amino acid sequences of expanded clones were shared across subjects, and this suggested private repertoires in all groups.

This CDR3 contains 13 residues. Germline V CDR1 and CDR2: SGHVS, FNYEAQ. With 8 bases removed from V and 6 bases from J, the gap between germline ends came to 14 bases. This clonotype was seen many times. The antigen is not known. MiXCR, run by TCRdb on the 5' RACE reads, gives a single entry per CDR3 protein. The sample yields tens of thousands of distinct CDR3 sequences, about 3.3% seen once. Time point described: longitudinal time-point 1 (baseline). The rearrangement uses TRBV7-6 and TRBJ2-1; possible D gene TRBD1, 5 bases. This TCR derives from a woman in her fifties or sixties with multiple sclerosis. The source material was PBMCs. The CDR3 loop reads CASGAPLPNEQFF. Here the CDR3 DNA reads TGTGCCAGCGGGGCGCCACTTCCCAATGAGCAGTTCTTC.